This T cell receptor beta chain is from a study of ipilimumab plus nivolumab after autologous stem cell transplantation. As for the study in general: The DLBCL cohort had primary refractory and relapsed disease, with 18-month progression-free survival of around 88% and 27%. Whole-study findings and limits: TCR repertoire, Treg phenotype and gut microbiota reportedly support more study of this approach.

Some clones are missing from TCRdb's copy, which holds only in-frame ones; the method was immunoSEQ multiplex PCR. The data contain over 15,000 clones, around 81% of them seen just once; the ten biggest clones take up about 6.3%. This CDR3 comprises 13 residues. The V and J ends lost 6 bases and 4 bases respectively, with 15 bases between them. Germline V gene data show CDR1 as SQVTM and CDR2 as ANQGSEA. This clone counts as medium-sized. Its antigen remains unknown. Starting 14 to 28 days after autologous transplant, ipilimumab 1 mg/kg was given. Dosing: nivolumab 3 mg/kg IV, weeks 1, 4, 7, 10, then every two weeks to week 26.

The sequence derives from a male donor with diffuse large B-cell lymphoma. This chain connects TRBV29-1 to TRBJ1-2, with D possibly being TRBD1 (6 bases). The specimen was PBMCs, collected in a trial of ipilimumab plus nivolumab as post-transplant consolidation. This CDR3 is CSVHHSTGYGYTF. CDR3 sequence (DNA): TGCAGCGTCCACCACTCGACAGGCTATGGCTACACCTTC.